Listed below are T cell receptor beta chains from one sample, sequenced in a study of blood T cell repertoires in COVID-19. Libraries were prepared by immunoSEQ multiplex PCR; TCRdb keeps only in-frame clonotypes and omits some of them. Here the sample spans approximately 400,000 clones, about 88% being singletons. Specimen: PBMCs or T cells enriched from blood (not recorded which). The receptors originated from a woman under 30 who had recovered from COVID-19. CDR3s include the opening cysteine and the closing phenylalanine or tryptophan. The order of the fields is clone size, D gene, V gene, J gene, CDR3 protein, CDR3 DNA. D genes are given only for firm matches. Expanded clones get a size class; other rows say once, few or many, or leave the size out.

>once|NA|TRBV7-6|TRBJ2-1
CASSIGLYNEQFF
TGTGCCAGCAGTATAGGACTGTACAATGAGCAGTTCTTC
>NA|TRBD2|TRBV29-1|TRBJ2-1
CSHGGAVSNSYNEQFF
TGCAGCCACGGGGGGGCCGTTTCTAATTCCTACAATGAGCAGTTCTTC
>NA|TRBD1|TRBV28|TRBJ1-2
CASSFPTGGRYGYTF
TGTGCCAGCAGTTTCCCGACAGGGGGCAGGTATGGCTACACCTTC
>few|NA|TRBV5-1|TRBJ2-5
CASSLNLKGLETQYF
TGCGCCAGCAGCTTGAACCTTAAGGGGCTGGAGACCCAGTACTTC
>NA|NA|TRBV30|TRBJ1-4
CAWREPGEKLFF
TGTGCCTGGAGAGAACCAGGTGAAAAACTGTTTTTT
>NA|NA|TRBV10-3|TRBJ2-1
CAISDNLEGNEQFF
TGTGCCATCAGTGATAATCTAGAGGGTAATGAGCAGTTCTTC
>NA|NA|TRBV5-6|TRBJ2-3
CASSLALADTQYF
TGTGCCAGCAGCTTGGCACTAGCAGATACGCAGTATTTT
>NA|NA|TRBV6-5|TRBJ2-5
CASASVVETQYF
TGTGCCAGCGCCTCGGTGGTGGAGACCCAGTACTTC
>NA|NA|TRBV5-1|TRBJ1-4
CASSLVQGGANEKLFF
TGCGCCAGCAGCTTGGTTCAGGGAGGGGCTAATGAAAAACTGTTTTTT
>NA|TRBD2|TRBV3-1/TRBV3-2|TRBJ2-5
CASSTLWGGGETQYF
TGTGCCAGCAGCACCCTATGGGGGGGAGGAGAGACCCAGTACTTC
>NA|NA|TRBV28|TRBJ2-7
CASLEGVGEQYF
TGTGCCAGCCTCGAGGGTGTGGGAGAGCAGTACTTC
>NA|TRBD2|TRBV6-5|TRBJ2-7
CASGGGGALEQYF
TGTGCCAGCGGGGGCGGGGGGGCCCTCGAGCAGTACTTC
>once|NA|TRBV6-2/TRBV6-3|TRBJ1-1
CASSDPTEMNTEAFF
TGTGCCAGCAGTGACCCGACAGAAATGAACACTGAAGCTTTCTTT
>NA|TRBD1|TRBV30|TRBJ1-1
CAWRRQGVGEAFF
TGTGCCTGGAGAAGACAGGGCGTGGGTGAAGCTTTCTTT
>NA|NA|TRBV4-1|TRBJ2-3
CASSQVGSTRGSGDTQYF
TGCGCCAGCAGCCAAGTCGGGTCTACGCGGGGTTCCGGAGATACGCAGTATTTT
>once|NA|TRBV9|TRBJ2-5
CASSVEGRGETQYF
TGTGCCAGCAGCGTAGAGGGGAGGGGGGAGACCCAGTACTTC
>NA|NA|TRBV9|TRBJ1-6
CASSAFGKTGNNSPLHF
TGTGCCAGCAGCGCGTTCGGAAAAACAGGAAATAATTCACCCCTCCACTTT
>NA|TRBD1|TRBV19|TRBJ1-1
CASPGQGATEAFF
TGTGCCAGCCCGGGACAGGGCGCGACTGAAGCTTTCTTT
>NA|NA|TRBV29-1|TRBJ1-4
CSVEIRDQDEKLFF
TGCAGCGTTGAAATCCGGGATCAGGATGAAAAACTGTTTTTT
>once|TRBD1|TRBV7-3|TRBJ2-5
CASSSGQQGEETQYF
TGTGCCAGCAGCTCGGGCCAACAGGGGGAAGAGACCCAGTACTTC
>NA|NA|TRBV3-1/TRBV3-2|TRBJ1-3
CASSRANTIYF
TGTGCCAGCTCGCGGGCTAACACCATATATTTT
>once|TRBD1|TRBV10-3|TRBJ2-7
CAISDGTVFSYEQYF
TGTGCCATCAGTGACGGGACAGTTTTTTCCTACGAGCAGTACTTC
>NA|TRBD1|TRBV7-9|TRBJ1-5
CASSLGDREDNQPQHF
TGTGCCAGCAGCTTAGGGGACAGGGAGGACAATCAGCCCCAGCATTTT
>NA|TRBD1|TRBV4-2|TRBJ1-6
CASSQNWQGANHNSPLHF
TGTGCCAGCAGCCAGAATTGGCAGGGGGCGAACCATAATTCACCCCTCCACTTT
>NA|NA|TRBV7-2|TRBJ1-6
CASSPQGWDSPLHF
TGTGCCAGCAGCCCGCAGGGTTGGGATTCACCCCTCCACTTT
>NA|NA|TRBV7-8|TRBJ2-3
CASSLGVAAGARTDTQYF
TGTGCCAGCAGCTTGGGGGTTGCGGCGGGGGCCCGCACAGATACGCAGTATTTT
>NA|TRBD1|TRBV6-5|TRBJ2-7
CASSYLTGGNEQYF
TGTGCCAGCAGTTACCTGACAGGGGGGAACGAGCAGTACTTC
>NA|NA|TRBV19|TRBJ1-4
CASSAPLPTNEKLFF
TGTGCCAGTAGTGCCCCACTTCCAACTAATGAAAAACTGTTTTTT
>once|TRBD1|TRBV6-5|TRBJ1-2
CASHRSGRGKYGYTF
TGTGCCAGTCACCGGTCAGGCAGGGGGAAATATGGCTACACCTTC
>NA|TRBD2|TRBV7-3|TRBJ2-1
CASSAHPGLAGKNEQFF
TGTGCCAGCAGCGCTCACCCGGGACTAGCGGGGAAGAATGAGCAGTTCTTC
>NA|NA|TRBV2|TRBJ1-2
CASPGGYGYTF
TGTGCCAGCCCCGGGGGGTATGGCTACACCTTC
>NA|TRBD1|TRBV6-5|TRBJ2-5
CASRRTGGFQETQYF
TGTGCCAGCAGACGGACAGGGGGCTTCCAAGAGACCCAGTACTTC
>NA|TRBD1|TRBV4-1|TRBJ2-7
CASSQDHRGLEQYF
TGCGCCAGCAGCCAAGATCACAGGGGGCTCGAGCAGTACTTC
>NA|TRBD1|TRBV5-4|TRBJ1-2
CASSLGTDGYTF
TGTGCCAGCAGCTTAGGGACAGATGGCTACACCTTC
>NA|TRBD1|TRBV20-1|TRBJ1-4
CSASKTGASREKLFF
TGCAGTGCTAGTAAAACAGGGGCTAGTCGGGAAAAACTGTTTTTT
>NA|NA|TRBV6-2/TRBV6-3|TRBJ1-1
CASSSLFGGENTEAFF
TGTGCCAGCAGTTCCCTCTTTGGGGGGGAGAACACTGAAGCTTTCTTT
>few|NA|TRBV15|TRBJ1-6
CATSRSSGGDSPLHF
TGTGCCACCAGCAGATCTAGTGGCGGGGATTCACCCCTCCACTTT
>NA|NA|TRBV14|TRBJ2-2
CASSQELPRGTGELFF
TGTGCCAGCAGCCAAGAATTACCGCGTGGCACCGGGGAGCTGTTTTTT
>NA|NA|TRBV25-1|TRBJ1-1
CASSVGRWAEAFF
TGTGCCAGCAGCGTCGGGAGGTGGGCTGAAGCTTTCTTT
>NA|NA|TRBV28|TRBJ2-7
CASSPSSGENYEQYF
TGTGCCAGCAGCCCAAGTTCAGGGGAGAACTACGAGCAGTACTTC
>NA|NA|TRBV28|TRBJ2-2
CASSISRGWDTGELFF
TGTGCCAGCAGTATTTCCAGGGGCTGGGACACCGGGGAGCTGTTTTTT
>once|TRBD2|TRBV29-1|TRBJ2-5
CSVVILAVRETQYF
TGCAGCGTCGTAATACTAGCGGTACGGGAGACCCAGTACTTC
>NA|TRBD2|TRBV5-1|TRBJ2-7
CASSLAGSPYEQYF
TGCGCCAGCAGTCTAGCGGGGTCCCCCTACGAGCAGTACTTC
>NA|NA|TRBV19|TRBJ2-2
CASSARDLNTGELFF
TGTGCCAGTAGTGCCCGGGACTTGAACACCGGGGAGCTGTTTTTT
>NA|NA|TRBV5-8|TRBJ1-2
CASSLLGYGYTF
TGTGCCAGCAGCTTGCTAGGCTATGGCTACACCTTC
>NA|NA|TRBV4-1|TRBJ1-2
CASSQIPGDLGYTF
TGCGCCAGCAGCCAAATACCGGGAGATCTTGGCTACACCTTC
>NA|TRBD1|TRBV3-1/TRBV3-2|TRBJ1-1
CASSLLRKAVTLWGQGAGVTEAFF
TGTGCCAGCAGCCTGCTACGGAAAGCTGTAACATTGTGGGGACAGGGGGCTGGAGTAACTGAAGCTTTCTTT
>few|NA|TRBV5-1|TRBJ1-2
CASRATAYYGYTF
TGCGCCAGCAGAGCGACGGCTTACTATGGCTACACCTTC
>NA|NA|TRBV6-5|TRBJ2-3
CASTLSTSGTQYF
TGTGCCAGCACCCTGTCCACGTCGGGTACGCAGTATTTT
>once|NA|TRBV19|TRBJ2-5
CASRNRDSPGETQYF
TGTGCCAGCAGGAACCGGGACTCCCCGGGGGAGACCCAGTACTTC